This record concerns one T cell receptor (beta chain) sequence. The antigen remains unidentified. The V end was cut by 1 base, the J end by 6 bases, with 11 bases between. CDR3 length equals 14 residues. The V gene's germline CDR1 is MNHNS and CDR2 SASEGT. Using immunoSEQ multiplex PCR, the repertoire was profiled, and TCRdb retains in-frame clones only, with some absent. The data show about 15,000 clones, around 80% seen once. The data are from a study of OX40 agonist ivuxolimab in advanced cancers. Study-wide results and caveats: Blood T cells, both CD4+ and CD8+, expanded clonally by week 6 at 0.1 to 3.0 mg/kg.

The chain is built from TRBV6-1 and TRBJ2-3; D may be TRBD2 (5 bases). This material consisted of CD4+ or CD8+ T cells sorted from blood, taken in a trial of the OX40 agonist ivuxolimab. This receptor was obtained from an adult with an advanced solid tumor such as melanoma, head and neck, liver or kidney cancer. CDR3 sequence: CASSEESRGDTQYF. The DNA for the CDR3 is TGTGCCAGCAGTGAAGAATCTAGAGGGGATACGCAGTATTTT.